The clone carrying this T cell receptor beta chain was detected only a few times. V shed 6 bases and J shed 4 bases, with 12 bases lying between them. The CDR3 length is 14 residues. CDR1 and CDR2 from the germline V gene are MNHEY and SVGAGI. The data belong to a study of blood T cell repertoires in COVID-19. Study-wide background: Sample material is recorded as cDNA or gDNA derived from T cells, B-cell-depleted T cells, or PBMCs.

In the original processing: Researchers report that nucleated cell counts were estimated from reference gene primer amplification. Sequencing was performed with immunoSEQ multiplex PCR; in TCRdb, only in-frame clones are kept and a portion is missing. The V and J calls and clone size were taken over from that table, and D and trimming were inferred from the DNA. The sample includes about 59,000 clones, 79% of them seen just once. This sequence originates from a man aged 60 to 75 with acute or convalescent COVID-19. Material for sequencing was peripheral blood. The chain couples TRBV6-5 to TRBJ1-4; D might be TRBD1 (6 bases). For the CDR3, the DNA is TGTGCCAGCAGGGACAGAGCGCTTAATGAAAAACTGTTTTTT. Residues: CASRDRALNEKLFF.